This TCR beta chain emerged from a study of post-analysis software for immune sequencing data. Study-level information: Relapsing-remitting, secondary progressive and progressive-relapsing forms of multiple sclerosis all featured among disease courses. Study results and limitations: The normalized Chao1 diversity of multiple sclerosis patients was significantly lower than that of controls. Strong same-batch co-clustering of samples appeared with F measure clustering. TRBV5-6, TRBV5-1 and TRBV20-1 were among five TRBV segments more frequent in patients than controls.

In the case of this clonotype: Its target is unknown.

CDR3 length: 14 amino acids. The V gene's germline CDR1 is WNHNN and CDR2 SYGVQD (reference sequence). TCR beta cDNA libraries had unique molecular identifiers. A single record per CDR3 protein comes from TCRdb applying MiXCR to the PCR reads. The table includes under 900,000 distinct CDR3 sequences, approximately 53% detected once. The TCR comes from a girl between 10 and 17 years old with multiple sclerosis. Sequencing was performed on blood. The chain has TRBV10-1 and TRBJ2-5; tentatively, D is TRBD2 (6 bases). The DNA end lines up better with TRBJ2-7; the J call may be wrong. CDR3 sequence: CASSEGPGVTEQYF. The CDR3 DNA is TGCGCCAGCAGCGAGGGACCGGGAGTAACCGAGCAGTACTTC.